These T cell receptor beta chains were read from a single sample in a study of T-cell reconstitution after alpha-beta-depleted transplantation in children. In TCRdb, the PCR reads were re-called with MiXCR into one record per CDR3 protein. The sample shows hundreds of thousands of distinct CDR3 sequences, about an eighth of them seen only once. The sequenced sample was PBMCs, obtained before TCRalphabeta/CD19-depleted stem cell transplant. These receptors were taken from a girl aged 2 to 10 with congenital amegakaryocytic thrombocytopenia, due to receive a stem cell transplant. CDR3s include the opening cysteine and the closing phenylalanine or tryptophan. Each record gives: CDR3 protein, CDR3 DNA, J gene, V gene, D gene, clone size. A D gene is named only where the DNA matches it firmly. Size tells how often a clone was seen (once, few, many) or the class of an expanded clone, and some rows leave it out.

CASSILAGGLNEQFF | TGCGCCAGCAGCATCCTAGCGGGAGGGCTCAATGAGCAGTTCTTC | TRBJ2-1 | TRBV5-1 | TRBD2 | many
CSAPEAGVVLNEQFF | TGCAGTGCTCCAGAAGCGGGAGTGGTATTGAATGAGCAGTTCTTC | TRBJ2-1 | TRBV20-1 | TRBD2 | many
CSAPQEGLNTIYF | TGCAGTGCCCCCCAAGAGGGGCTTAACACCATATATTTT | TRBJ1-3 | TRBV20-1 | NA | few
CASSPGGGYGQYF | TGTGCCAGCAGCCCCGGGGGGGGATACGGGCAGTACTTC | TRBJ2-7 | TRBV12-3/TRBV12-4 | TRBD2 | NA
CSAKGRPPSTDTQYF | TGCAGTGCAAAGGGACGTCCGCCTAGCACAGATACGCAGTATTTT | TRBJ2-3 | TRBV20-1 | NA | NA
CASTLAASSYNEQFF | TGTGCCAGCACTCTAGCCGCTAGCTCCTACAATGAGCAGTTCTTC | TRBJ2-1 | TRBV12-3/TRBV12-4 | NA | many
CASRVTGTTETQYF | TGTGCCAGTAGGGTTACAGGGACGACAGAGACCCAGTACTTC | TRBJ2-5 | TRBV19 | NA | NA
CASSQWETSGYEQYF | TGTGCCAGCAGCCAGTGGGAGACTAGCGGATACGAGCAGTACTTC | TRBJ2-7 | TRBV6-1 | TRBD2 | few
CASSSAGMSTEAFF | TGCGCCAGCAGCTCGGCGGGTATGAGCACTGAAGCTTTCTTT | TRBJ1-1 | TRBV5-1 | NA | NA
CASISGQSHEQYF | TGTGCCAGCATATCGGGACAGTCCCACGAGCAGTACTTC | TRBJ2-7 | TRBV25-1 | TRBD1 | NA
CATSRDLGGRSLF | TGTGCCACCAGCAGAGATCTCGGGGGACGGAGTCTCTTC | TRBJ2-7 | TRBV15 | NA | NA
CSASRWGASYEQYF | TGCAGTGCTAGTCGTTGGGGGGCCTCCTACGAGCAGTACTTC | TRBJ2-7 | TRBV20-1 | NA | NA
CASSYSGSSQHF | TGTGCCAGCAGTTACTCAGGGTCCTCCCAGCATTTT | TRBJ1-5 | TRBV28 | NA | NA
CASSFILRDSGYTF | TGTGCCAGCAGCTTTATCCTCCGGGACTCAGGCTACACCTTC | TRBJ1-2 | TRBV7-9 | NA | NA
CASRWRGNNEQFF | TGTGCCAGCAGATGGAGGGGAAACAATGAGCAGTTCTTC | TRBJ2-1 | TRBV7-2 | NA | NA
CSAREGVSGYTF | TGCAGTGCTAGAGAGGGGGTTTCGGGCTACACCTTC | TRBJ1-2 | TRBV20-1 | NA | many
CASSLAGTTEGKTQYF | TGCGCCAGCAGCCTGGCCGGGACTACTGAAGGGAAGACCCAGTACTTC | TRBJ2-5 | TRBV5-1 | TRBD2 | few
CASSKETGNYEQYF | TGTGCCAGCAGCAAAGAGACAGGGAACTACGAGCAGTACTTC | TRBJ2-7 | TRBV21-1 | NA | many
CSASGEILSHYEQYF | TGCAGTGCCTCGGGGGAAATTCTGTCCCACTACGAGCAGTACTTC | TRBJ2-7 | TRBV20-1 | NA | many
CASSQEGGNYGYTF | TGCGCCAGCAGCCAAGAGGGGGGGAACTATGGCTACACCTTC | TRBJ1-2 | TRBV4-1 | NA | few
CSALRGDTQYF | TGCAGTGCCCTAAGAGGAGACACGCAGTATTTT | TRBJ2-3 | TRBV20-1 | NA | few
CSVPAGVGNIQYF | TGCAGCGTTCCAGCGGGAGTAGGAAACATTCAGTACTTC | TRBJ2-4 | TRBV29-1 | TRBD2 | many
CSAGRPSGATDTQYF | TGCAGTGCTGGGCGGCCTAGCGGGGCTACAGATACGCAGTATTTT | TRBJ2-3 | TRBV20-1 | TRBD2 | NA
CASSSPGTGDEQYF | TGTGCCAGCAGCTCTCCCGGGACAGGGGACGAGCAGTACTTC | TRBJ2-7 | TRBV7-9 | TRBD1 | NA
CSARKEGYSIGTQYF | TGCAGTGCTAGAAAAGAGGGATATAGTATCGGGACCCAGTACTTC | TRBJ2-5 | TRBV20-1 | NA | many
CASSQEAAIPETQYF | TGCGCCAGCAGCCAAGAAGCAGCCATCCCAGAGACCCAGTACTTC | TRBJ2-5 | TRBV4-1 | NA | few
CSAQGGRGDYGYTF | TGCAGTGCCCAGGGAGGACGAGGGGACTATGGCTACACCTTC | TRBJ1-2 | TRBV20-1 | NA | many
CASSFPQGSVQYF | TGTGCCAGCAGCTTCCCCCAGGGTAGCGTCCAGTACTTC | TRBJ2-5 | TRBV11-2 | NA | few
CASSIFRHSEAFF | TGTGCCAGCAGTATTTTTCGACATTCAGAAGCTTTCTTT | TRBJ1-1 | TRBV28 | NA | many
CASSGPYGYTF | TGTGCCAGCAGTGGACCCTATGGCTACACCTTC | TRBJ1-2 | TRBV25-1 | NA | many
CSVRGNSGNQPQHF | TGCAGCGTCCGGGGCAACTCCGGCAATCAGCCCCAGCATTTT | TRBJ1-5 | TRBV29-1 | NA | many
CASSPVFDSLGTGELFF | TGTGCCAGCTCACCGGTCTTTGACAGTCTGGGAACCGGGGAGCTGTTTTTT | TRBJ2-2 | TRBV18 | NA | once
CSARDGPGQGNYGYTF | TGCAGTGCTAGAGATGGCCCGGGACAGGGAAACTATGGCTACACCTTC | TRBJ1-2 | TRBV20-1 | TRBD1 | few
CATSDSPTTGTDTQYF | TGTGCCACCAGTGACTCCCCGACCACTGGCACAGATACGCAGTATTTT | TRBJ2-3 | TRBV24-1 | NA | few
CASSLVAAARGETQYF | TGCGCCAGCAGCTTGGTGGCGGCGGCCCGAGGAGAGACCCAGTACTTC | TRBJ2-5 | TRBV5-1 | NA | many
CSARVRGRAGELFF | TGCAGTGCTAGAGTGAGGGGGCGGGCCGGGGAGCTGTTTTTT | TRBJ2-2 | TRBV20-1 | TRBD1 | many
CASSLTRQETQYF | TGCGCCAGCAGCTTGACTCGTCAGGAGACCCAGTACTTC | TRBJ2-5 | TRBV5-1 | NA | many
CAWNLNNEQFF | TGTGCCTGGAATCTTAACAATGAGCAGTTCTTC | TRBJ2-1 | TRBV30 | NA | few
CASSPGLAVSSYNEQFF | TGCGCCAGCAGCCCGGGACTAGCAGTGAGCTCCTACAATGAGCAGTTCTTC | TRBJ2-1 | TRBV5-1 | TRBD2 | few
CASSPRLGEVYNEQFF | TGTGCCAGCAGCCCCCGTCTGGGGGAGGTTTACAATGAGCAGTTCTTC | TRBJ2-1 | TRBV5-5 | NA | many
CASSSYRQGEAFF | TGTGCCAGCAGCTCTTACCGTCAGGGGGAAGCTTTCTTT | TRBJ1-1 | TRBV7-9 | NA | NA
CASISGLGYNEQFF | TGCGCCAGCATCTCGGGACTAGGGTACAATGAGCAGTTCTTC | TRBJ2-1 | TRBV5-1 | TRBD2 | NA
CASSQRVTGELFF | TGTGCCAGCAGCCAACGGGTCACCGGGGAGCTGTTTTTT | TRBJ2-2 | TRBV3-1 | NA | NA
CSPKTDNYGYTF | TGCAGTCCAAAGACGGATAACTATGGCTACACCTTC | TRBJ1-2 | TRBV20-1 | NA | many
CASSVLGSANTGELFF | TGTGCCAGCAGCGTACTTGGGTCGGCGAACACCGGGGAGCTGTTTTTT | TRBJ2-2 | TRBV9 | NA | few
CASSRRQQNTDTQYF | TGCGCCAGCAGCCGTCGGCAGCAAAACACAGATACGCAGTATTTT | TRBJ2-3 | TRBV5-1 | NA | many